These 27 T cell receptor beta chains were sequenced from one sample in a study of blood T cell repertoires in COVID-19. TCRdb's copy holds only in-frame clones and misses some; the assay was immunoSEQ multiplex PCR. Among just under 90,000 clones listed, 55% to 75% were seen once. Sequencing was performed on peripheral blood. These receptors all come from a woman over 75 with acute or convalescent COVID-19.

J is TRBJ1-1 and V is TRBV24-1; a weak D match, TRBD1 (6 bases). Germline loops: CDR1 KGHDR, CDR2 SFDVKD. The CDR3 sequence is 15 residues long. V dropped 4 bases and J dropped 4 bases, with 15 bases sitting between them. DNA for the CDR3: TGTGCCACCAGTGACCCAAGGGGGGGGGCCACTGAAGCTTTCTTT. It specifies CATSDPRGGATEAFF.

The chain recombines TRBV10-3 with TRBJ1-1, with TRBD1 as a possible D gene (6 bases). V lost 2 bases and J lost 12, with 16 bases in between. The CDR3 covers 13 residues. The V gene's germline CDR1 is ENHRY and CDR2 SYGVKD. This CDR3 reads CAISEVRGWETFF. CDR3 in DNA: TGTGCCATCAGTGAGGTCAGGGGCTGGGAAACTTTCTTT.

The chain recombines TRBV6-5 with TRBJ1-5; TRBD1 agrees at 7 bases. With 6 bases clipped from V and 6 bases from J, the junction kept 5 bases outside the gene matches. Germline CDR1 is MNHEY and CDR2 is SVGAGI. This CDR3 is built from 13 residues. The DNA of the CDR3 is TGTGCCAGCAGACGGAACAGGGGTCAGCCCCAGCATTTT. Amino acids: CASRRNRGQPQHF.

The chain is built from TRBV7-9 and TRBJ1-2; 8 bases map to TRBD1. V shed 9 bases, J shed 3 bases, and the junction held 12 bases outside the gene matches. This CDR3 region has 15 residues. CDR1 is SEHNR and CDR2 is FQNEAQ in the germline V gene (reference sequence). CDR3 amino acids: CASSSDRGNYYGYTF. In DNA form, the CDR3 reads TGTGCCAGTTCATCCGACAGGGGCAATTACTATGGCTACACCTTC.

As for this clone: Other DNA sequences from this sample encode an identical CDR3 as well. The V gene is TRBV6-2 or TRBV6-3, the J gene TRBJ1-2; 9 bases fit TRBD1. Trimming took 2 bases from V and 4 from J; bases not matched to a gene: 17. The length of the CDR3 is 19 residues. Per germline, CDR1 MNHEY and CDR2 SVGEGT. This chain's CDR3 is CASSYGGTGGPPALYGYTF. The CDR3 region has the DNA TGTGCCAGCAGTTACGGGGGCACAGGGGGCCCCCCGGCCCTCTATGGCTACACCTTC.

This clone has just a few counts. The chain has TRBV7-9 and TRBJ2-1; 9 positions match TRBD2. Trimming at V came to 5 bases and at J to 7 bases, leaving 9 bases not matched to a gene. The germline gives CDR1 SEHNR, CDR2 FQNEAQ (reference sequence). The CDR3 is 15 amino acids. The CDR3 spells CASSPTGLAGNEQFF. CDR3 sequence (DNA): TGTGCCAGCAGCCCAACGGGGCTAGCGGGAAATGAGCAGTTCTTC. Drawing the rest from reference TRBV7-9 and TRBJ2-1, the complete variable domain is DTGVSQNPRHKITKRGQNVTFRCDPISEHNRLYWYRQTLGQGPEFLTYFQNEAQLEKSRLLSDRFSAERPKGSFSTLEIQRTEQGDSAMYLCASSPTGLAGNEQFFGPGTRLTVL.

This sequence joins TRBV4-2 and TRBJ1-1; D might be TRBD1 (6 bases). The CDR3 sequence is 17 residues long. Trimming removed 4 bases at V and 4 bases at J, with 22 bases between. Per germline, CDR1 LGHNA and CDR2 YNFKEQ. The CDR3 here is CASSRGGAGAEGTEAFF. The CDR3 DNA is TGTGCCAGCAGCCGAGGTGGGGCAGGGGCAGAGGGCACTGAAGCTTTCTTT.

The rearrangement uses TRBV6-5 and TRBJ1-6; D not resolved. CDR1 is MNHEY, CDR2 SVGAGI, per germline. V was pared by 8 bases and J by 2 bases, with 10 bases between. This CDR3 has 14 residues. The DNA of the CDR3 is TGTGCCAGCTTGTTGAGCACCTATAATTCACCCCTCCACTTT. Amino acid sequence: CASLLSTYNSPLHF.

A single count supports this clone. V is TRBV12-5 and J is TRBJ1-2; the match to TRBD1 covers 8 bases. CDR1 and CDR2 from the germline V gene are LGHNT and FRNRAP. The V gene end was trimmed by 4 bases and the J gene end by 2 bases; junction bases not matched to a gene: 3. The CDR3 runs to 14 residues. The CDR3 sequence is CASGSGQVNYGYTF. DNA of the CDR3: TGTGCTAGTGGTTCGGGACAGGTCAACTATGGCTACACCTTC.

This clone has only a few counts. The sample has other DNA sequences that encode this CDR3 too. The chain uses TRBV7-3 and TRBJ2-3; tentative D call: TRBD2 (6 bases). The CDR3 runs to 13 residues. In germline, CDR1 is SGHTA, CDR2 FQGTGA. Trimming left V 2 bases short and J 6 bases short, with 9 bases between. The CDR3 DNA reads TGTGCCAGCAGCTTAGGGGGGACCGATACGCAGTATTTT. Amino acid sequence: CASSLGGTDTQYF.

The chain employs TRBV18 and TRBJ1-2; possibly TRBD1 for D (5 bases). Per germline, CDR1 KGHSH and CDR2 LQKENI. V lost 2 bases and J lost 0, with 13 bases in between. CDR3 length equals 16 residues. The CDR3 region is CASSPVREVPNYGYTF. The CDR3 bases are TGTGCCAGCTCACCAGTCAGGGAGGTCCCTAACTATGGCTACACCTTC.

The V gene is TRBV15, the J gene TRBJ1-2; D is ambiguous. The CDR3 covers 13 residues. Germline CDR1 LNHNV, CDR2 YYDKDF (reference sequence). V lost 0 bases to trimming and J lost 8 bases, with 10 bases between them. CDR3 residues: CATSRDSTWGYTF. In nucleotides, the CDR3 is TGTGCCACCAGCAGAGACAGTACCTGGGGCTACACCTTC.

This clone occurred many times. V and J are TRBV3-1 (or the pseudogene TRBV3-2) and TRBJ2-3; TRBD1 matches 9 bases. Germline loops: CDR1 LGHDT, CDR2 YNNKEL (reference sequence). The CDR3 length is 13 residues. The ends lost 0 bases at V and 10 bases at J; junction bases unmatched: 2. The CDR3 region is CASSQDRDRAQYF. CDR3 nucleotide sequence: TGTGCCAGCAGCCAAGATAGGGACAGGGCGCAGTATTTT.

The genes are TRBV5-6 and TRBJ1-5; TRBD1 matches 7 bases. The CDR3 consists of 15 residues. Germline V CDR1 and CDR2: SGHDT, YYEEEE. V lost 2 bases to trimming and J lost 3 bases; unmatched junction nucleotides: 5. The CDR3 spells CASSFRDSHNQPQHF. The CDR3, as DNA: TGTGCCAGCAGCTTTCGGGACAGCCACAATCAGCCCCAGCATTTT.

This chain connects TRBV6-5 to TRBJ2-7, with a weak D call TRBD1 (6 bases). Germline lookup yields CDR1 MNHEY and CDR2 SVGAGI. The germline V and J ends were trimmed by 5 bases and 6 bases, with 14 bases remaining between them. The CDR3 totals 13 residues. As DNA, the CDR3 is TGTGCCAGCAGTAAAAACAGGGCTTTCGAGCAGTACTTC. This translates into CASSKNRAFEQYF.

The chain links TRBV5-1 to TRBJ1-5; TRBD1 might be the D (5 bases). There are 15 residues in the CDR3. V shed 2 bases and J shed 3 bases, with 12 bases lying between them. Germline values: CDR1 SGHRS, CDR2 YFSETQ. DNA for the CDR3: TGCGCCAGCAGCTTTCGGGGGTACAACAATCAGCCCCAGCATTTT. Its protein product is CASSFRGYNNQPQHF.

In nucleotides, the CDR3 is TGTGCCAGCAGCCCGTCGGGTCGCTATGGCTACACCTTC. This gives the protein CASSPSGRYGYTF. This chain uses TRBV5-5 with TRBJ1-2; D not resolved. V lost 4 bases to trimming and J lost 4 bases, with 11 bases between them. This CDR3 has 13 residues. Per the germline V gene, CDR1 is SGHKS and CDR2 is YYEKEE (reference sequence). Full variable domain (missing parts from reference TRBV5-5 and TRBJ1-2): DAGVTQSPTHLIKTRGQQVTLRCSPISGHKSVSWYQQVLGQGPQFIFQYYEKEERGRGNFPDRFSARQFPNYSSELNVNALLLGDSALYLCASSPSGRYGYTFGSGTRLTVV.

This clone was seen more than once but under ten times. One end of the junction is discordant with germline, which a read error may explain. In nucleotides, the CDR3 is TGTGCCAGCAGCCAAGACACGTGGGGGCGGCGGTTC. This encodes CASSQDTWGRRF. The chain employs TRBV14 and TRBJ2-7, with D possibly TRBD1 on 6 matching bases. The germline CDR1 and CDR2 sequences are SGHDN and FVKESK. This CDR3 region has 12 residues. Supplemented by reference TRBV14 and TRBJ2-7, the full variable domain reads EAGVTQFPSHSVIEKGQTVTLRCDPISGHDNLYWYRRVMGKEIKFLLHFVKESKQDESGMPNNRFLAERTGGTYSTLKVQPAELEDSGVYFCASSQDTWGRRFGPGTRLTVT.

This clone was detected only a few times. V usage is TRBV6-4 and J usage is TRBJ1-1; 7 bases map to TRBD1. CDR1 is MRHNA and CDR2 is SNTAGT in the germline V gene. The CDR3 loop spans 13 amino acids. Unmatched junction bases numbered 4, after V lost 0 bases and J lost 9 bases. The CDR3 DNA sequence: TGTGCCAGCAGTGACTCGAGAGGGGGCCAAGCTTTCTTT. Its translation: CASSDSRGGQAFF.

This clone appeared a few times. The chain couples TRBV5-1 to TRBJ2-1; D possibly corresponds to TRBD2 (5 bases). The CDR3 length is 15 residues. V lost 4 bases to trimming and J lost 2 bases, with 13 bases between them. Germline CDR1 and CDR2: SGHRS and YFSETQ. The CDR3 DNA reads as TGCGCCAGCAGCAGAGGACTCTCTGCCTACAATGAGCAGTTCTTC. It is translated as CASSRGLSAYNEQFF. Filled out from reference TRBV5-1 and TRBJ2-1, the complete variable domain reads KAGVTQTPRYLIKTRGQQVTLSCSPISGHRSVSWYQQTPGQGLQFLFEYFSETQRNKGNFPGRFSGRQFSNSRSEMNVSTLELGDSALYLCASSRGLSAYNEQFFGPGTRLTVL.

This chain connects TRBV2 to TRBJ2-1; 14 positions agree with TRBD2. With V trimmed by 7 bases and J by 0 bases, 14 bases remained unmatched. This CDR3 region has 20 residues. Germline assignment: CDR1 SNHLY and CDR2 FYNNEI. The CDR3 here is CASTIPGLAGGQSSYNEQFF. CDR3 bases: TGTGCCAGCACCATACCAGGACTAGCGGGGGGTCAGAGCTCCTACAATGAGCAGTTCTTC.

The V call is TRBV10-3, the J call TRBJ2-7, with a tentative D call TRBD1 (6 bases). With 10 bases removed from V and 3 bases from J, the gap between germline ends came to 19 bases. Germline values: CDR1 ENHRY, CDR2 SYGVKD. The CDR3 loop spans 14 amino acids. Here the CDR3 DNA reads TGTGCCAGCAGCGTCCCCACAGGGAACTACGAGCAGTACTTC. Translated, it gives CASSVPTGNYEQYF.

This chain uses TRBV6-2 or TRBV6-3 with TRBJ1-2; TRBD1 aligns across 9 bases. Germline values: CDR1 MNHEY, CDR2 SVGEGT. This CDR3 has 15 residues. V shed 0 bases, J shed 6 bases, and the junction held 5 bases outside the gene matches. The CDR3 is CASSYSTGGIDGYTF. CDR3 nucleotides: TGTGCCAGCAGTTACTCAACAGGGGGCATCGATGGCTACACCTTC.

This clone appeared many times. V gene TRBV5-1 combines with J gene TRBJ2-1; tentatively, D is TRBD1 (5 bases). This CDR3 has 15 amino acids. The germline gives CDR1 SGHRS, CDR2 YFSETQ. V gave up 0 bases and J gave up 0 bases, with 7 bases separating them. The CDR3 coding sequence is TGCGCCAGCAGCTTGGGCAGGGTCTCCTACAATGAGCAGTTCTTC. Protein sequence: CASSLGRVSYNEQFF.

The rearrangement uses TRBV7-2 and TRBJ2-3; D remains ambiguous. Trimming left V 0 bases short and J 0 bases short, with 13 bases between. Germline CDR1 is SGHTA and CDR2 is FQGNSA. The CDR3 contains 17 residues. The CDR3 is CASSLAIGGPSTDTQYF. The CDR3 coding sequence is TGTGCCAGCAGCTTAGCCATCGGCGGCCCCAGCACAGATACGCAGTATTTT.

The chain recombines TRBV18 with TRBJ2-3, with no clear D. The germline gives CDR1 KGHSH, CDR2 LQKENI. The CDR3 is 15 residues long. Trimming removed 6 bases at V and 0 bases at J, with 13 bases between. The CDR3 loop reads CASSRQSSSTDTQYF. The CDR3 DNA sequence: TGTGCCAGCTCCCGTCAATCCAGTAGCACAGATACGCAGTATTTT.

The genes are TRBV13 and TRBJ2-1; 7 nucleotides align to TRBD2. CDR1 is PRHDT, CDR2 FYEKMQ, per germline (reference sequence). The V and J ends lost 5 bases and 6 bases, in that order; junction bases with no gene match: 13. The CDR3 is made up of 16 amino acids. The CDR3 is CASSPLWGGGGNEQFF. The CDR3 bases are TGTGCCAGCAGCCCCCTCTGGGGCGGGGGAGGCAATGAGCAGTTCTTC.